This T cell receptor (beta chain) is drawn from a study of T cells after yellow fever vaccination. A 5'RACE template-switching step, the method used to make TCR cDNA, added a universal primer site and UMIs. TCRdb ran MiXCR on the 5' RACE reads and lists one entry per CDR3 protein. Here the sample spans about 340,000 distinct CDR3 sequences, 3% to 4.5% being singletons. Study-level findings and limits: Repertoires obtained by FACS sorting could include abundant clonotypes that entered as contaminants from the bulk population. Clonotype sharing between CD4 and CD8 compartments was small. Reappearance after the booster was seen for most primary-vaccination clones, at 95% to 96% CD4 and roughly 90% CD8.

As to this clonotype: Its antigen is not identified.

This CDR3 is built from 14 residues. Per germline, CDR1 LGHNA and CDR2 YSLEER. With 2 bases removed from V and 3 bases from J, the gap between germline ends came to 11 bases. J is TRBJ2-7 and V is TRBV4-3; D possibly corresponds to TRBD1 (5 bases). The sequence derives from a man younger than 35 who received the YFV17D yellow fever vaccine. The input for sequencing was PBMCs, taken 5 days after the yellow fever booster vaccination. The CDR3 bases are TGCGCCAGCAGCCAAACCGTGGACAACTACGAGCAGTACTTC. Its protein is CASSQTVDNYEQYF.